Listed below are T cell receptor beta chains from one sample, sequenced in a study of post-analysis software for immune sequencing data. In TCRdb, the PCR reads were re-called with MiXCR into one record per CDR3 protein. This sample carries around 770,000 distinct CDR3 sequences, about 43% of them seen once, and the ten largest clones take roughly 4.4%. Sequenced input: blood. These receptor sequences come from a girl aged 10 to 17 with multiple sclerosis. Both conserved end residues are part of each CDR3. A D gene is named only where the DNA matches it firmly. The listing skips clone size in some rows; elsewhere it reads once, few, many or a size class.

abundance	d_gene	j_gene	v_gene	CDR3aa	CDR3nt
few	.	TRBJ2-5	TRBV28	CASRPTRTQQETQYF	TGTGCCAGCAGGCCTACCCGAACCCAACAAGAGACCCAGTACTTC
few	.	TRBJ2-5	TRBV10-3	CASARELQETQYF	TGTGCCTCCGCCCGGGAGTTACAAGAGACCCAGTACTTC
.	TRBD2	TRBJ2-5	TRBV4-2	CASSRLAGVDQETQYF	TGTGCCAGCAGCCGACTAGCGGGAGTGGACCAAGAGACCCAGTACTTC
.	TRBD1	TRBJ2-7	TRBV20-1	CSAQGAEGSYEQYF	TGCAGTGCTCAGGGGGCGGAGGGCTCCTACGAGCAGTACTTC
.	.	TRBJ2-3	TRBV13	CASSLQTTRNTQYF	TGTGCCAGCAGCTTACAGACTACGCGGAATACGCAGTATTTT
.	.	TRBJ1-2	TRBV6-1	CASSEALPYGYTF	TGTGCCAGCAGTGAAGCGCTTCCGTATGGCTACACCTTC
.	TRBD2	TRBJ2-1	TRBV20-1	CSASGRRWNEQFF	TGCAGTGCTAGCGGGAGGAGGTGGAATGAGCAGTTCTTC
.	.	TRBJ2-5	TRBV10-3	CAISELWFLGGGTPNNQETQYF	TGTGCCATCAGTGAGCTCTGGTTTCTCGGGGGAGGGACACCGAACAACCAAGAGACCCAGTACTTC
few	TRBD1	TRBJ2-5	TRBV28	CASSTEPGQWETQYF	TGTGCCAGCAGTACGGAGCCGGGACAGTGGGAGACCCAGTACTTC
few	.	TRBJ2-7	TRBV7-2	CTSSRSALPIYEQYF	TGTACCAGCAGCCGTTCGGCCCTTCCCATATACGAGCAGTACTTC
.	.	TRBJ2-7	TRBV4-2	CAGSQQRTGTYEQYF	TGTGCCGGCAGCCAACAACGGACCGGTACCTACGAGCAGTACTTC
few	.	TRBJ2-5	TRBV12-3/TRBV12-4	CASSLSSETETQYF	TGTGCCAGCAGTTTGTCTAGTGAGACAGAGACCCAGTACTTC
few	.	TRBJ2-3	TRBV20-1	CSAATPTATDTQYF	TGCAGTGCCGCGACCCCGACCGCCACAGATACGCAGTATTTT
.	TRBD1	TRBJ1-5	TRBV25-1	CVDRGGGYSNQPQHF	TGTGTCGACAGGGGAGGGGGGTATAGCAATCAGCCCCAGCATTTT
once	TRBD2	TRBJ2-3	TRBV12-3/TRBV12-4	CASSLIAGGRDTQYF	TGTGCCAGCAGCCTTATAGCGGGAGGGCGAGATACGCAGTATTTT
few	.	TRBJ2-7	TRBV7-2	CASSLVGSGSYEQYF	TGTGCCAGCAGCTTAGTGGGTAGCGGCTCCTACGAGCAGTACTTC
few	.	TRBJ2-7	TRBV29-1	CSVDKGWGSSYEQYF	TGCAGCGTTGACAAGGGCTGGGGTTCCTCCTACGAGCAGTACTTC
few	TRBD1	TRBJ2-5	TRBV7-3	CASSLHGQAQETQYF	TGTGCCAGCAGCCTACATGGACAGGCCCAAGAGACCCAGTACTTC
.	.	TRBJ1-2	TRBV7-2	CASSASGATGVYGYTF	TGTGCCAGCAGCGCATCTGGGGCGACAGGAGTATATGGCTACACCTTC
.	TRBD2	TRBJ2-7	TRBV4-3	CASSHYAGDIYEQYF	TGCGCCAGCAGCCATTATGCGGGAGATATCTACGAGCAGTACTTC
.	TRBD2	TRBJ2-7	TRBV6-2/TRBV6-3	CASRTLAGASYEQYF	TGTGCCAGCAGAACCTTAGCGGGGGCTTCCTACGAGCAGTACTTC
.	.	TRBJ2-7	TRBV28	CASSRGQLHYEQYF	TGTGCCAGCAGCAGAGGACAGTTACACTACGAGCAGTACTTC
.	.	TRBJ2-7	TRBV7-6	CASSLAGPARGEQYF	TGTGCCAGCAGCTTAGCGGGACCCGCTCGGGGTGAGCAGTACTTC
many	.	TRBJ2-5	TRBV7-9	CASSSPWETQYF	TGTGCCAGCAGCTCCCCTTGGGAGACCCAGTACTTC
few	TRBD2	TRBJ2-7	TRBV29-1	CSVGGGSGYEQYF	TGCAGCGTTGGAGGCGGGAGCGGCTACGAGCAGTACTTC
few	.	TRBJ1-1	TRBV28	CASSPTLGGPGTEAFF	TGTGCCAGCAGTCCTACCCTCGGGGGGCCCGGCACTGAAGCTTTCTTT
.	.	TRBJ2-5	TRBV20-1	CSARDNLGPTFEQYF	TGCAGTGCTAGAGACAATCTAGGACCCACCTTTGAGCAGTACTTC
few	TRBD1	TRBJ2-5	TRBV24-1	CATSEAGTGQETQYF	TGTGCCACCAGTGAAGCCGGGACAGGACAAGAGACCCAGTACTTC